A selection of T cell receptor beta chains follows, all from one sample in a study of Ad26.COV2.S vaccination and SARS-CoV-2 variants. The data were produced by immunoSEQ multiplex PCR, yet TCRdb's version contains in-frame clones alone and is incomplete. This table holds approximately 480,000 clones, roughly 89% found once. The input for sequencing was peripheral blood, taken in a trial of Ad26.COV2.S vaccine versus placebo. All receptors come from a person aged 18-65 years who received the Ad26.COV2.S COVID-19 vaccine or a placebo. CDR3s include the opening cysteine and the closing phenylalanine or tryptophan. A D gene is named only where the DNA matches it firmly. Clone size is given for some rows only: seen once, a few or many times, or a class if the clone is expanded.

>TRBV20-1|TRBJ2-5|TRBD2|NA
CSASGASGSQETQYF
TGCAGTGCTAGTGGGGCTAGCGGGAGTCAAGAGACCCAGTACTTC
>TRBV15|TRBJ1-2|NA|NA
CATSAGANYGYTF
TGTGCCACCAGCGCAGGAGCTAACTATGGCTACACCTTC
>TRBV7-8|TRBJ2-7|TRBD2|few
CASSLSGGEQYF
TGTGCCAGCAGCTTAAGCGGGGGGGAGCAGTACTTC
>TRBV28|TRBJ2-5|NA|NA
CAHGGRTRETQYF
TGTGCCCACGGAGGGAGGACACGAGAGACCCAGTACTTC
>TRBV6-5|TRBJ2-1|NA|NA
CASSYNPSSQFSEQFF
TGTGCCAGCAGTTACAATCCATCTAGCCAATTTTCTGAGCAGTTCTTC
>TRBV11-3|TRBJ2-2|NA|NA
CASSLDGSHSGELFF
TGTGCCAGCAGCTTAGATGGGTCCCACTCCGGGGAGCTGTTTTTT
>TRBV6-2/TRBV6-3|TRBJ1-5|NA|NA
CASSYPTGRAQPQHF
TGTGCCAGCAGTTACCCGACAGGTCGTGCTCAGCCCCAGCATTTT
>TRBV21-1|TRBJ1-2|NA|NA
CASSKGGGGCGYTF
TGTGCCAGCAGCAAGGGGGGAGGGGGGTGTGGCTACACCTTC
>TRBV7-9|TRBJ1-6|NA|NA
CASSDYSPLHF
TGTGCCAGCAGCGACTATTCACCCCTCCACTTT
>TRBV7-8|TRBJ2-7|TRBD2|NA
CASSGAGPYEQYF
TGTGCCAGCAGCGGAGCGGGACCCTACGAGCAGTACTTC
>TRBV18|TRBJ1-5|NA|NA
CASSPGQWNQPQHF
TGTGCCAGCTCACCAGGACAGTGGAATCAGCCCCAGCATTTT
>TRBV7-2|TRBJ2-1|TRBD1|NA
CASSPIPEDRPRVYNEQFF
TGTGCCAGCAGCCCGATCCCCGAGGACAGGCCCAGGGTCTACAATGAGCAGTTCTTC
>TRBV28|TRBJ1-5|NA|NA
CASSEGYQPQHF
TGTGCCAGCAGTGAAGGATATCAGCCCCAGCATTTT
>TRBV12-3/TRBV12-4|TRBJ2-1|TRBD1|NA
CASMPGQYNEQFF
TGTGCCAGCATGCCGGGACAGTACAATGAGCAGTTCTTC
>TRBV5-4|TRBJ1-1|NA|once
CASSELGGDTEAFF
TGTGCCAGCAGCGAACTGGGGGGGGACACTGAAGCTTTCTTT
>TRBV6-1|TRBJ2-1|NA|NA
CASSEFRSNEQFF
TGTGCCAGCAGTGAGTTCCGGTCCAATGAGCAGTTCTTC
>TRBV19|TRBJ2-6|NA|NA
CASRDRDSSGANVLTF
TGTGCCAGTAGAGACAGAGACAGCTCTGGGGCCAACGTCCTGACTTTC
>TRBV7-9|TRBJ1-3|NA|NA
CASNTPGNTIYF
TGTGCCAGCAACACCCCCGGGAACACCATATATTTT
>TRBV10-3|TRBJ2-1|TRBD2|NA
CAISQQAGGRGNEQFF
TGTGCCATCAGTCAACAAGCGGGAGGGCGAGGCAATGAGCAGTTCTTC
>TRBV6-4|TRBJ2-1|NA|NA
CASSGGGSNEQFF
TGTGCCAGCAGTGGTGGGGGGAGTAATGAGCAGTTCTTC
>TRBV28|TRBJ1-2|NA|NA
CASSPQAEGFSYGYTF
TGTGCCAGCAGTCCTCAAGCGGAGGGTTTCTCCTATGGCTACACCTTC